This T cell receptor beta chain was retrieved from a study of control samples from healthy donors and cancer patients. Method: immunoSEQ multiplex PCR; TCRdb's copy keeps in-frame clones and lacks some. Found here are 130,000 or so clones, about 90% of them singletons; the top ten hold less than 8.5%. Germline V gene lookup returns CDR1 ENHRY and CDR2 SYGVKD. Deletions cut 3 bases from V and 2 bases from J, with 14 bases between. This CDR3 comprises 15 residues. V is TRBV10-3 and J is TRBJ2-7; a possible D gene is TRBD2 (5 bases). The clonotype originates from a young man in good health. Sequencing used blood. The DNA for the CDR3 is TGTGCCATCAGTGACGGGGAAAGGTCGCCCTACGAGCAGTACTTC. Protein sequence: CAISDGERSPYEQYF.